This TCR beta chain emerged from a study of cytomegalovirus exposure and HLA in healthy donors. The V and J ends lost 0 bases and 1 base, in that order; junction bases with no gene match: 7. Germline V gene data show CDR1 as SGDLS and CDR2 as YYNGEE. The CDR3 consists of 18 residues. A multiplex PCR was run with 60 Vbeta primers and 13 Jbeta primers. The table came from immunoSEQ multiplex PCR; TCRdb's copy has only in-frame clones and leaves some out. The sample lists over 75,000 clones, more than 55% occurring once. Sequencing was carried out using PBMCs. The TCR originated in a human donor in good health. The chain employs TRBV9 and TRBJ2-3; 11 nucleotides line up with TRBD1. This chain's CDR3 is CASSVGTGGAGGTDTQYF. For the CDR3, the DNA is TGTGCCAGCAGCGTAGGGACAGGGGGCGCGGGTGGCACAGATACGCAGTATTTT. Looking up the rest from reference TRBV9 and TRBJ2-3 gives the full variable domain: DSGVTQTPKHLITATGQRVTLRCSPRSGDLSVYWYQQSLDQGLQFLIQYYNGEERAKGNILERFSAQQFPDLHSELNLSSLELGDSALYFCASSVGTGGAGGTDTQYFGPGTRLTVL.